This is a list of T cell receptor beta chains from one sample in a study of T-cell reconstitution after alpha-beta-depleted transplantation in children. TCRdb reprocessed the PCR reads via MiXCR and lists one record per CDR3 protein. The repertoire has about 610,000 distinct CDR3 sequences, about 10% of them found once; the top ten carry less than 4.5%. The material was PBMCs from the stem cell graft donor, obtained from the stem cell graft. Source of these receptors: a human donor who donated a stem cell graft to a child with acute myeloid leukemia. Each CDR3 is given with its conserved first and last residue. A D gene is named only where the DNA matches it firmly. Clone size is not always given. Where it is, it says once, few, many or a class for expanded clones.

clone_size: few; d_call: TRBD1; j_call: TRBJ2-1; v_call: TRBV12-3/TRBV12-4; cdr3_aa: CASSRPTGNVYNEQFF; cdr3_nt: TGTGCCAGCAGTAGACCGACAGGGAACGTGTACAATGAGCAGTTCTTC
clone_size: many; d_call: .; j_call: TRBJ1-2; v_call: TRBV29-1; cdr3_aa: CSVEDRQNYGYTF; cdr3_nt: TGCAGCGTTGAAGATCGGCAGAACTATGGCTACACCTTC
clone_size: few; d_call: TRBD2; j_call: TRBJ2-7; v_call: TRBV29-1; cdr3_aa: CSVVGGGYEQYF; cdr3_nt: TGCAGCGTTGTTGGGGGGGGCTACGAGCAGTACTTC
clone_size: .; d_call: .; j_call: TRBJ1-1; v_call: TRBV20-1; cdr3_aa: CSAVGGPRTEAFF; cdr3_nt: TGCAGTGCGGTAGGGGGTCCGCGGACTGAAGCTTTCTTT
clone_size: few; d_call: .; j_call: TRBJ1-2; v_call: TRBV6-5; cdr3_aa: CASNHVGVGYGYTF; cdr3_nt: TGTGCCAGCAATCACGTGGGGGTGGGCTATGGCTACACCTTC
clone_size: .; d_call: .; j_call: TRBJ2-1; v_call: TRBV12-3/TRBV12-4; cdr3_aa: CASSLALGESYNEQFF; cdr3_nt: TGTGCCAGCAGTTTAGCGCTTGGGGAGTCCTACAATGAGCAGTTCTTC
clone_size: few; d_call: .; j_call: TRBJ1-5; v_call: TRBV7-8; cdr3_aa: CASSSDRSSNQPQHF; cdr3_nt: TGTGCCAGCAGCTCCGACAGGAGTTCTAATCAGCCCCAGCATTTT
clone_size: many; d_call: TRBD2; j_call: TRBJ2-3; v_call: TRBV20-1; cdr3_aa: CSARVAGGHTDTQYF; cdr3_nt: TGCAGTGCTCGGGTAGCGGGAGGACACACAGATACGCAGTATTTT
clone_size: many; d_call: TRBD2; j_call: TRBJ2-1; v_call: TRBV20-1; cdr3_aa: CSASRTSGYNEQFF; cdr3_nt: TGCAGTGCTAGCCGGACTAGCGGCTACAATGAGCAGTTCTTC
clone_size: .; d_call: TRBD1; j_call: TRBJ2-4; v_call: TRBV7-9; cdr3_aa: CASSLLVPGQGRNIQYF; cdr3_nt: TGTGCCAGCAGCTTACTGGTTCCGGGACAGGGCAGAAACATTCAGTACTTC
clone_size: few; d_call: .; j_call: TRBJ1-5; v_call: TRBV7-7; cdr3_aa: CASSFIKQGSNQPQHF; cdr3_nt: TGTGCTAGCAGCTTTATTAAGCAGGGGTCAAATCAGCCCCAGCATTTT
clone_size: few; d_call: TRBD2; j_call: TRBJ2-3; v_call: TRBV24-1; cdr3_aa: CATSDWTSGRMNTQYF; cdr3_nt: TGTGCCACCAGTGACTGGACTAGCGGGAGGATGAATACGCAGTATTTT
clone_size: few; d_call: TRBD2; j_call: TRBJ2-3; v_call: TRBV5-1; cdr3_aa: CASSSSGLADTDTQYF; cdr3_nt: TGCGCCAGCAGCTCCTCCGGACTAGCGGACACAGATACGCAGTATTTT
clone_size: many; d_call: .; j_call: TRBJ2-2; v_call: TRBV25-1; cdr3_aa: CASGKEPGNTGELFF; cdr3_nt: TGTGCCAGCGGGAAGGAGCCAGGGAACACCGGGGAGCTGTTTTTT
clone_size: many; d_call: TRBD2; j_call: TRBJ2-7; v_call: TRBV7-2; cdr3_aa: CASSPGTSGIEQYF; cdr3_nt: TGTGCCAGCAGCCCAGGGACTAGCGGGATCGAGCAGTACTTC
clone_size: few; d_call: .; j_call: TRBJ2-6; v_call: TRBV7-9; cdr3_aa: CASSETFAGANVLTF; cdr3_nt: TGTGCCAGCAGTGAAACTTTCGCCGGGGCCAACGTCCTGACTTTC
clone_size: few; d_call: .; j_call: TRBJ1-2; v_call: TRBV28; cdr3_aa: CASKKLNYGYTF; cdr3_nt: TGTGCCAGCAAGAAGCTTAACTATGGCTACACCTTC
clone_size: .; d_call: .; j_call: TRBJ2-1; v_call: TRBV29-1; cdr3_aa: CSGTPSVYNEQFF; cdr3_nt: TGCAGCGGAACCCCTAGCGTTTACAATGAGCAGTTCTTC
clone_size: .; d_call: TRBD2; j_call: TRBJ2-2; v_call: TRBV20-1; cdr3_aa: CSAWGSGTSGPTGELFF; cdr3_nt: TGCAGTGCATGGGGTTCCGGGACTAGCGGGCCCACCGGGGAGCTGTTTTTT
clone_size: few; d_call: .; j_call: TRBJ1-5; v_call: TRBV9; cdr3_aa: CASSVSGGPQHF; cdr3_nt: TGTGCCAGCAGCGTCTCGGGGGGACCCCAGCATTTT
clone_size: few; d_call: .; j_call: TRBJ2-2; v_call: TRBV3-1; cdr3_aa: CASSPPGTPRTTGELFF; cdr3_nt: TGTGCCAGCAGCCCGCCCGGGACCCCGAGAACCACCGGGGAGCTGTTTTTT
clone_size: few; d_call: .; j_call: TRBJ1-1; v_call: TRBV28; cdr3_aa: CASSPQVSKAFF; cdr3_nt: TGTGCCAGCAGTCCACAGGTTTCGAAGGCTTTCTTT
clone_size: many; d_call: TRBD2; j_call: TRBJ2-3; v_call: TRBV27; cdr3_aa: CASSKPGTSGRVDTQYF; cdr3_nt: TGTGCCAGCAGTAAACCCGGGACTAGCGGGAGGGTGGATACGCAGTATTTT
clone_size: few; d_call: TRBD1; j_call: TRBJ2-7; v_call: TRBV18; cdr3_aa: CASSPWDSYEQYF; cdr3_nt: TGTGCCAGCTCACCCTGGGACAGCTACGAGCAGTACTTC
clone_size: .; d_call: .; j_call: TRBJ2-7; v_call: TRBV3-1; cdr3_aa: CASSQDTRGKQYF; cdr3_nt: TGTGCCAGCAGCCAAGATACTCGGGGGAAGCAGTACTTC
clone_size: many; d_call: TRBD2; j_call: TRBJ2-1; v_call: TRBV3-1; cdr3_aa: CASSPGGGGYSSYNEQFF; cdr3_nt: TGTGCCAGCAGCCCGGGGGGGGGAGGCTACAGCTCCTACAATGAGCAGTTCTTC
clone_size: .; d_call: TRBD2; j_call: TRBJ2-1; v_call: TRBV27; cdr3_aa: CASSPTSTSGNEQFF; cdr3_nt: TGTGCCAGCAGCCCTACCTCGACTAGCGGGAATGAGCAGTTCTTC
clone_size: .; d_call: TRBD2; j_call: TRBJ2-1; v_call: TRBV29-1; cdr3_aa: CSVEGASGRYNEQFF; cdr3_nt: TGCAGCGTTGAAGGCGCTAGCGGGAGGTACAATGAGCAGTTCTTC
clone_size: .; d_call: .; j_call: TRBJ1-1; v_call: TRBV29-1; cdr3_aa: CSVLNTEAFF; cdr3_nt: TGCAGCGTCCTGAACACTGAAGCTTTCTTT
clone_size: many; d_call: TRBD2; j_call: TRBJ2-7; v_call: TRBV5-1; cdr3_aa: CASSPTSGPYEQYF; cdr3_nt: TGCGCCAGCAGCCCGACTAGCGGGCCGTACGAGCAGTACTTC
clone_size: few; d_call: .; j_call: TRBJ2-2; v_call: TRBV6-2/TRBV6-3; cdr3_aa: CASSYAGRKKNTGELFF; cdr3_nt: TGTGCCAGCAGTTACGCTGGACGGAAGAAGAACACCGGGGAGCTGTTTTTT
clone_size: many; d_call: .; j_call: TRBJ2-6; v_call: TRBV5-1; cdr3_aa: CASSFVLSGANVLTF; cdr3_nt: TGCGCCAGCAGCTTCGTCCTCTCTGGGGCCAACGTCCTGACTTTC
clone_size: many; d_call: TRBD2; j_call: TRBJ2-1; v_call: TRBV29-1; cdr3_aa: CSVAGGVGEQFF; cdr3_nt: TGCAGCGTTGCGGGAGGGGTAGGTGAGCAGTTCTTC
clone_size: .; d_call: TRBD1; j_call: TRBJ1-1; v_call: TRBV6-1; cdr3_aa: CASSRTGKETEAFF; cdr3_nt: TGTGCCAGCAGTCGGACAGGGAAGGAGACTGAAGCTTTCTTT
clone_size: few; d_call: .; j_call: TRBJ1-1; v_call: TRBV12-3/TRBV12-4; cdr3_aa: CASRLTRDGQAFF; cdr3_nt: TGTGCCAGCAGGCTTACCCGGGACGGTCAAGCTTTCTTT
clone_size: .; d_call: TRBD1; j_call: TRBJ1-1; v_call: TRBV3-1; cdr3_aa: CASSQGTGGRNTEAFF; cdr3_nt: TGTGCCAGCAGCCAAGGGACAGGGGGCCGGAACACTGAAGCTTTCTTT
clone_size: few; d_call: .; j_call: TRBJ2-2; v_call: TRBV4-2; cdr3_aa: CASTNFRGTAGLQQHNTGELFF; cdr3_nt: TGTGCCAGCACCAATTTTAGAGGAACGGCTGGACTCCAACAGCATAACACCGGGGAGCTGTTTTTT
clone_size: few; d_call: .; j_call: TRBJ2-7; v_call: TRBV2; cdr3_aa: CASRDSAYEQYF; cdr3_nt: TGTGCCAGCAGAGACAGTGCCTACGAGCAGTACTTC
clone_size: .; d_call: .; j_call: TRBJ2-5; v_call: TRBV6-2/TRBV6-3; cdr3_aa: CASSYPTLARAETQYF; cdr3_nt: TGTGCCAGCAGTTACCCCACCCTAGCGAGAGCAGAGACCCAGTACTTC
clone_size: many; d_call: .; j_call: TRBJ2-2; v_call: TRBV4-3; cdr3_aa: CASSQGWQVENTGELFF; cdr3_nt: TGCGCCAGCAGCCAAGGGTGGCAGGTTGAGAACACCGGGGAGCTGTTTTTT
clone_size: .; d_call: .; j_call: TRBJ2-5; v_call: TRBV4-2; cdr3_aa: CASSHLADQETQYF; cdr3_nt: TGTGCCAGCAGCCATTTAGCGGACCAAGAGACCCAGTACTTC
clone_size: .; d_call: .; j_call: TRBJ1-2; v_call: TRBV20-1; cdr3_aa: CSASVYGYTF; cdr3_nt: TGCAGTGCATCAGTCTATGGCTACACCTTC
clone_size: many; d_call: .; j_call: TRBJ1-6; v_call: TRBV20-1; cdr3_aa: CSATEPNSPLHF; cdr3_nt: TGCAGTGCTACAGAGCCGAATTCACCCCTCCACTTT
clone_size: few; d_call: .; j_call: TRBJ1-4; v_call: TRBV12-3/TRBV12-4; cdr3_aa: CASSPAKGLGEKLFF; cdr3_nt: TGTGCCAGCAGCCCTGCGAAGGGGTTGGGCGAAAAACTGTTTTTT
clone_size: .; d_call: .; j_call: TRBJ2-5; v_call: TRBV7-2; cdr3_aa: CASSLAPSGGARETQYF; cdr3_nt: TGTGCCAGCAGCTTAGCCCCCAGTGGAGGGGCGCGAGAGACCCAGTACTTC
clone_size: .; d_call: .; j_call: TRBJ1-2; v_call: TRBV5-1; cdr3_aa: CASSLEQTNYGYTF; cdr3_nt: TGCGCCAGCAGCTTGGAACAAACTAACTATGGCTACACCTTC
clone_size: few; d_call: TRBD2; j_call: TRBJ2-3; v_call: TRBV9; cdr3_aa: CASRGEGPRADTQYF; cdr3_nt: TGTGCCAGCAGGGGGGAGGGCCCTCGAGCAGATACGCAGTATTTT
clone_size: few; d_call: TRBD1; j_call: TRBJ1-5; v_call: TRBV5-5; cdr3_aa: CASSSNAGTVLAQHF; cdr3_nt: TGTGCCAGCAGCTCCAACGCCGGGACAGTTCTGGCCCAGCATTTT
clone_size: few; d_call: TRBD1; j_call: TRBJ1-1; v_call: TRBV6-2/TRBV6-3; cdr3_aa: CASNTQTGAMNTEAFF; cdr3_nt: TGTGCCAGCAATACCCAAACAGGGGCTATGAACACTGAAGCTTTCTTT
clone_size: many; d_call: TRBD2; j_call: TRBJ2-5; v_call: TRBV5-1; cdr3_aa: CASSFTSDQETQYF; cdr3_nt: TGCGCCAGCAGCTTTACTAGCGATCAAGAGACCCAGTACTTC
clone_size: few; d_call: TRBD2; j_call: TRBJ2-7; v_call: TRBV9; cdr3_aa: CASSVDGGRNYEQHF; cdr3_nt: TGTGCCAGCAGCGTAGATGGCGGGAGGAACTACGAGCAGCACTTC
clone_size: many; d_call: TRBD2; j_call: TRBJ2-5; v_call: TRBV11-2; cdr3_aa: CASSSTGGTSRTQYF; cdr3_nt: TGTGCCAGCAGCTCAACCGGTGGGACTAGTAGGACCCAGTACTTC